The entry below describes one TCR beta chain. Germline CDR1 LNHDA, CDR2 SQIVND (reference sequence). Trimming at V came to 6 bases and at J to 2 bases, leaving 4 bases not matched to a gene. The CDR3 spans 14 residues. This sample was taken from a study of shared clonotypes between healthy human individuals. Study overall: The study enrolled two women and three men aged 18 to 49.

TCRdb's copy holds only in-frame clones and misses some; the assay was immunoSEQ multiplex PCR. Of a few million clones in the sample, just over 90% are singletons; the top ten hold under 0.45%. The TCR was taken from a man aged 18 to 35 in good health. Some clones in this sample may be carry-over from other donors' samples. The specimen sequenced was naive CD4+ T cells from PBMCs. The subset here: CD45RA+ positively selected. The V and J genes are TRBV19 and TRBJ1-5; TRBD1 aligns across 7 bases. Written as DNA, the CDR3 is TGTGCCAGTAGCGAAGGGGGCCGCAATCAGCCCCAGCATTTT. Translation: CASSEGGRNQPQHF.